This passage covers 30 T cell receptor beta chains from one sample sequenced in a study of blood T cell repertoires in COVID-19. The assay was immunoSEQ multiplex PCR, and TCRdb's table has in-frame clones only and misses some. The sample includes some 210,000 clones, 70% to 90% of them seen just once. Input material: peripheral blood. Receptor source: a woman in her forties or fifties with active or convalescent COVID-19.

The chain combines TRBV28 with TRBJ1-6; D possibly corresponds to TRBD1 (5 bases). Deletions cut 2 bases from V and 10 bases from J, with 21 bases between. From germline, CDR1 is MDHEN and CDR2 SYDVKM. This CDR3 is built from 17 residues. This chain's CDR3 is CASSLNRIQGGNSPLHF. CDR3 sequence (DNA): TGTGCCAGCAGTTTAAATCGCATCCAGGGAGGGAACTCACCCCTCCACTTT.

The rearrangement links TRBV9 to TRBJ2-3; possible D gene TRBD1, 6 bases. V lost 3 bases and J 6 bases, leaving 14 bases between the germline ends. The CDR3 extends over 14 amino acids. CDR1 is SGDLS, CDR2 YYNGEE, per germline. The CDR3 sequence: CASSGQVVGDTQYF. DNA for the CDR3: TGTGCCAGCAGCGGACAGGTGGTCGGGGATACGCAGTATTTT.

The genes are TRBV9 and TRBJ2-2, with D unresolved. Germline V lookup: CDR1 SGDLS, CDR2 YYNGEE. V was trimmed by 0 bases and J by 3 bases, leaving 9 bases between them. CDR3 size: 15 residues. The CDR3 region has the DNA TGTGCCAGCAGCGTAGTTCCTGGGCACACCGGGGAGCTGTTTTTT. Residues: CASSVVPGHTGELFF.

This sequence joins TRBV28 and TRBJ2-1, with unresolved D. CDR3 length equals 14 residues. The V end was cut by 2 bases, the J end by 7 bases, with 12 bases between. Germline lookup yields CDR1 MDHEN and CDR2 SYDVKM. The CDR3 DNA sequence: TGTGCCAGCAGTTTACCCGAGGCGCGGAATGAGCAGTTCTTC. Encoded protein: CASSLPEARNEQFF.

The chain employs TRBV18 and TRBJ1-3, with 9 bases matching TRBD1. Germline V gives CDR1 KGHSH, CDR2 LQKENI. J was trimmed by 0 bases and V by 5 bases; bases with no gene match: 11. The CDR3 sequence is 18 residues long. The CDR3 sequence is CASSSTGTGIGSGNTIYF. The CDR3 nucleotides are TGTGCCAGCTCATCCACCGGGACAGGGATCGGCTCTGGAAACACCATATATTTT.

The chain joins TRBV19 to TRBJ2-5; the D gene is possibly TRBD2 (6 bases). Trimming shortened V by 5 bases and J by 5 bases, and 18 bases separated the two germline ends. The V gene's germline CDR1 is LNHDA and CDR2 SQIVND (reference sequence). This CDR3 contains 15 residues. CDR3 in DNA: TGTGCCAGTAGTCCTCGGGGGACCAGGACGGAGACCCAGTACTTC. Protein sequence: CASSPRGTRTETQYF.

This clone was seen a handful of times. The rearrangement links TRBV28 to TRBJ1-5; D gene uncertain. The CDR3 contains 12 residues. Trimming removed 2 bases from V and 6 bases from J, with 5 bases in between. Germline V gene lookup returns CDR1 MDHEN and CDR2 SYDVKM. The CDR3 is CASSLEGQPQHF. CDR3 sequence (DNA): TGTGCCAGCAGTTTAGAGGGTCAGCCCCAGCATTTT.

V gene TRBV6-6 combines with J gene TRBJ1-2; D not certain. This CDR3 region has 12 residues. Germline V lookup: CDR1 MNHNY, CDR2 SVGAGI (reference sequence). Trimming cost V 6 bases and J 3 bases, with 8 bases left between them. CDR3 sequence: CASSPNYYGYTF. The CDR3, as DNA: TGTGCCAGCAGCCCTAACTACTATGGCTACACCTTC.

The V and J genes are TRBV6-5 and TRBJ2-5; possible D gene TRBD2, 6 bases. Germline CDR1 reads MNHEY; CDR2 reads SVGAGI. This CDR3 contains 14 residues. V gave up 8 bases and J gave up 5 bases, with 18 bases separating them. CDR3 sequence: CASGYGGLGETQYF. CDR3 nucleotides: TGTGCCAGCGGGTACGGGGGTTTGGGGGAGACCCAGTACTTC.

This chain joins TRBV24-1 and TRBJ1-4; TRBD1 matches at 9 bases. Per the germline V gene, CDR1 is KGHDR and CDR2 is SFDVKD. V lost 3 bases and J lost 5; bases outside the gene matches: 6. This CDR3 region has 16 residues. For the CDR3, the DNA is TGTGCCACCAGTGATCCAGGACAGGGGCGAAATGAAAAACTGTTTTTT. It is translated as CATSDPGQGRNEKLFF.

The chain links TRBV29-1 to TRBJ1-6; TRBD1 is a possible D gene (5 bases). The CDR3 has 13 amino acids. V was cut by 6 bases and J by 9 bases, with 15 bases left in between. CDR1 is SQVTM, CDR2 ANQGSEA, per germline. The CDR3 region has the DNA TGCAGCGTCTGTGGGGGAGGCTGTTCACCCCTCCACTTT. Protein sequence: CSVCGGGCSPLHF.

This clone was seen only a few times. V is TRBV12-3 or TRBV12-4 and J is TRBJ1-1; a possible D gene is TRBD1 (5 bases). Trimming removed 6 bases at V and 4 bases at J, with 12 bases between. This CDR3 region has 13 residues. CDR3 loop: CASSYSGFTEAFF. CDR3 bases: TGTGCCAGCAGCTACTCAGGGTTCACTGAAGCTTTCTTT.

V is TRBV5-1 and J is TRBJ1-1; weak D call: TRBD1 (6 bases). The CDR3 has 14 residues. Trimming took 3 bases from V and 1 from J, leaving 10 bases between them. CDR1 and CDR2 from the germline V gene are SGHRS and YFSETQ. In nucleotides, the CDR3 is TGCGCCAGCAGCTCAGGGGAGAAGAACACTGAAGCTTTCTTT. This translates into CASSSGEKNTEAFF.

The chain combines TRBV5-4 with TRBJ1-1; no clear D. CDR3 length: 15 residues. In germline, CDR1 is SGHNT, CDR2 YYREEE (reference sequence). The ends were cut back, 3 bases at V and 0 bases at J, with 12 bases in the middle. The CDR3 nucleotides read TGTGCCAGCAGCTCGCGTAGAACTTTGAACACTGAAGCTTTCTTT. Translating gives CASSSRRTLNTEAFF.

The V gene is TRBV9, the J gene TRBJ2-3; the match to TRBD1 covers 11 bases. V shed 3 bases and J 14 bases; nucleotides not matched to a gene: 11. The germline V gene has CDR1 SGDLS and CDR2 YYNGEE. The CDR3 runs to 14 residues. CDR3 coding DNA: TGTGCCAGCAGCGGCGAAATTATGGGACAGGGGGTGTATTTT. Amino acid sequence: CASSGEIMGQGVYF.

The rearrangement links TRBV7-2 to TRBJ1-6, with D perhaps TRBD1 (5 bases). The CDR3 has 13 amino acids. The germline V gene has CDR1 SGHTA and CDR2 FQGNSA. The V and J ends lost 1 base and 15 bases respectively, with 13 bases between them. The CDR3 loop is CASSLERGLDLHF. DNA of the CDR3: TGTGCCAGCAGCTTAGAACGGGGGTTGGACCTCCACTTT.

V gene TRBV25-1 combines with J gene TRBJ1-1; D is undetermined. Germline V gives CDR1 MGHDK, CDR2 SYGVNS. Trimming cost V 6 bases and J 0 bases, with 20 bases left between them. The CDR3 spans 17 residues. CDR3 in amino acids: CASRPPIHGPMNTEAFF. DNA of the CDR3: TGTGCCAGCAGGCCCCCCATCCATGGCCCAATGAACACTGAAGCTTTCTTT.

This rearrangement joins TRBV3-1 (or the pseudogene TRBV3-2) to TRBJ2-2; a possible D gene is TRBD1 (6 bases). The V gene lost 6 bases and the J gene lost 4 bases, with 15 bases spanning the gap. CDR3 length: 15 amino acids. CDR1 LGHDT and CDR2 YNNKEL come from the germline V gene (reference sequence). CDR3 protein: CASRHSDRFTGELFF. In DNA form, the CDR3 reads TGTGCCAGCAGACATTCCGACAGGTTCACCGGGGAGCTGTTTTTT.

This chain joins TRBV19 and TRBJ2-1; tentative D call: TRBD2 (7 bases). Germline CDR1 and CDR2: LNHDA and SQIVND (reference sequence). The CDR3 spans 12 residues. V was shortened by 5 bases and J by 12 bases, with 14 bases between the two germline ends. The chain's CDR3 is CASSRLGGRQFF. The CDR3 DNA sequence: TGTGCCAGTAGTCGGCTGGGGGGGCGGCAGTTCTTC. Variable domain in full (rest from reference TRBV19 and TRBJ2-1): DGGITQSPKYLFRKEGQNVTLSCEQNLNHDAMYWYRQDPGQGLRLIYYSQIVNDFQKGDIAEGYSVSREKKESFPLTVTSAQKNPTAFYLCASSRLGGRQFFGPGTRLTVL.

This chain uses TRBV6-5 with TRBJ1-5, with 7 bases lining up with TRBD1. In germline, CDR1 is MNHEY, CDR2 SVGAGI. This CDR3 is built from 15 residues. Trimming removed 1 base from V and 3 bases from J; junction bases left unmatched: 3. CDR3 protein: CASSYFTGVNQPQHF. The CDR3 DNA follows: TGTGCCAGCAGTTACTTTACAGGGGTCAATCAGCCCCAGCATTTT.

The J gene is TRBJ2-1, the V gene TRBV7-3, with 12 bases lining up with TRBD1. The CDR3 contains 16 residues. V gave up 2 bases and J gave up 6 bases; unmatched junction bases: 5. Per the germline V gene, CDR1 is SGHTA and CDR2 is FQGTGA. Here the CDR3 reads CASSLAGTGGPNEQFF. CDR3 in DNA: TGTGCCAGCAGCTTAGCCGGGACAGGGGGCCCCAATGAGCAGTTCTTC. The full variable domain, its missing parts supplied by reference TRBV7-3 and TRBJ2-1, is GAGVSQTPSNKVTEKGKYVELRCDPISGHTALYWYRQSLGQGPEFLIYFQGTGAADDSGLPNDRFFAVRPEGSVSTLKIQRTERGDSAVYLCASSLAGTGGPNEQFFGPGTRLTVL.

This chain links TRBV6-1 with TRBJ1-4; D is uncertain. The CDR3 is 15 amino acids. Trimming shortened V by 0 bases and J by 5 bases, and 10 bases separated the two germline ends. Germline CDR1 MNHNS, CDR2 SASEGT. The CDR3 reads CASSEAEGGNEKLFF. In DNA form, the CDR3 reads TGTGCCAGCAGTGAAGCGGAGGGCGGAAATGAAAAACTGTTTTTT.

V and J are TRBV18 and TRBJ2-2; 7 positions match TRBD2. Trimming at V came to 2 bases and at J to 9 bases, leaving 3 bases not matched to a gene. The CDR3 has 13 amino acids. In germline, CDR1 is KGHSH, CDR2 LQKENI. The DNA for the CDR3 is TGTGCCAGCTCACCAGGGAGGGAGCGGGAGCTGTTTTTT. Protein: CASSPGRERELFF.

Here the CDR3 DNA reads TGCAGTGCTAGTGGCAGGTCCTATGGCTACACCTTC. This encodes CSASGRSYGYTF. The V call is TRBV20-1, the J call TRBJ1-2, with D unclear. This CDR3 is 12 amino acids long. The germline V and J ends were trimmed by 3 bases and 4 bases, with 9 bases remaining between them. The germline V gene encodes CDR1 DFQATT and CDR2 SNEGSKA (reference sequence).

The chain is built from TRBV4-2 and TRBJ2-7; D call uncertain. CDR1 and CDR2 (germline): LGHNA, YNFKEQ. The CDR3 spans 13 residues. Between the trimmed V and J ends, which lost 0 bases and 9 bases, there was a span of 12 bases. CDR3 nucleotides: TGTGCCAGCAGCCAAGATCGAGGCCGAGGGCAGTACTTC. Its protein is CASSQDRGRGQYF.

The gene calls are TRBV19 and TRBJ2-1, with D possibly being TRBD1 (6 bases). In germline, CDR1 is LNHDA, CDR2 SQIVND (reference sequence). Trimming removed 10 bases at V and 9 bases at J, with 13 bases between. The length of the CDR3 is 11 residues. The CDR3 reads CATGYRVEQFF. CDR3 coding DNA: TGTGCCACCGGTTACAGGGTTGAGCAGTTCTTC.

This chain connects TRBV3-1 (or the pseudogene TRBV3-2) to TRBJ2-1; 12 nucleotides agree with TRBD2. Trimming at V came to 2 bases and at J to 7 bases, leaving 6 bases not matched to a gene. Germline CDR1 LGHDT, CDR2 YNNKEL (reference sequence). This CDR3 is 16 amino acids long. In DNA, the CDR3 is TGTGCCAGCAGCCAACTCGGGACTAGCGGGCGTAATGAGCAGTTCTTC. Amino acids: CASSQLGTSGRNEQFF.

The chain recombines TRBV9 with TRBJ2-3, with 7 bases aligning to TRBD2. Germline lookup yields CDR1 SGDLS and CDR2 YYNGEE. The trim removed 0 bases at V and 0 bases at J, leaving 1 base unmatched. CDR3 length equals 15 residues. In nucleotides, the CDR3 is TGTGCCAGCAGCGTAGCGGGGGGAAGCACAGATACGCAGTATTTT. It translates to CASSVAGGSTDTQYF.

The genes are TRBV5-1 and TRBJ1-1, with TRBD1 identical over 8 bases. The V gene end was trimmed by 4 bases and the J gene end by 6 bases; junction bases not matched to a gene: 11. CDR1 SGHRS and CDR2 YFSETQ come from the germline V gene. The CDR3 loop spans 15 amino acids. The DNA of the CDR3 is TGCGCCAGCAGCCCGGATCAGGGGGCGAGAGCTGAAGCTTTCTTT. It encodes CASSPDQGARAEAFF.

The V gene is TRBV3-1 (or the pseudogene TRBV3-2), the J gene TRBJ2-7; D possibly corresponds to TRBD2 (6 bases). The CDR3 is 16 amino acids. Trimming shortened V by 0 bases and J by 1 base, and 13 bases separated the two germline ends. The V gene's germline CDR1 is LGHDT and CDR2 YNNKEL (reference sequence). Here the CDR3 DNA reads TGTGCCAGCAGCCAAGACGGGACTCGGGGGTCCTACGAGCAGTACTTC. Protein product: CASSQDGTRGSYEQYF.